This TCR beta chain is drawn from a study of blood T cells in healthy people across ages. Points on this clonotype: Its antigen is currently unknown.

Findings of the study overall: Across the age range, TCR beta diversity per million T cells fell in a roughly linear way.

Germline V lookup: CDR1 MNHNY, CDR2 SVGAGI (reference sequence). This CDR3 region has 15 residues. Trimming shortened V by 2 bases and J by 6 bases, and 11 bases separated the two germline ends. About 9.9 milliliters of peripheral blood were drawn from each donor. Total RNA, at least 6 micrograms per sample, came from PBMCs. The second PCR ran roughly 6 to 11 cycles with a sample-barcoded 5' primer and J-beta primers. Tags on each cDNA molecule came from a template-switch adaptor with 12 random nucleotides. TCRdb itself ran the 5' RACE reads through MiXCR, one entry per CDR3 protein. The top ten clones hold around 23% of a sample with 1.5 million to 2 million distinct CDR3 sequences, about two fifths of them seen once.

This clonotype originated in a human donor in good health. V gene TRBV6-6 combines with J gene TRBJ1-6; D is ambiguous. Sequencing input: blood. CDR3 in amino acids: CASSYRAGSNSPLHF. The CDR3 DNA reads as TGTGCCAGCAGTTACCGGGCAGGATCTAATTCACCCCTCCACTTT.